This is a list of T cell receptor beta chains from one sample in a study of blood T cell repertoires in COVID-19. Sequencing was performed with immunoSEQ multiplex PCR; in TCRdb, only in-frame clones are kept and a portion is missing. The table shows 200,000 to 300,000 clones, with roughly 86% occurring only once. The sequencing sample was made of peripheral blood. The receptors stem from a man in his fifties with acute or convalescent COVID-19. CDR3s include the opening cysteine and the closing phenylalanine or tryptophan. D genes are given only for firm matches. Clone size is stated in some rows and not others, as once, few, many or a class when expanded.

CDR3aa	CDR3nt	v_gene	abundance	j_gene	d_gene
CATKGGHTF	TGTGCCACCAAGGGGGGGCACACCTTC	TRBV19	once	TRBJ1-2	.
CASTSGQGASEQYF	TGTGCCAGCACCTCCGGACAGGGGGCTTCCGAGCAGTACTTC	TRBV28	.	TRBJ2-7	TRBD1
CASSMTSGAYEQYF	TGTGCCAGCAGCATGACTAGCGGGGCCTACGAGCAGTACTTC	TRBV9	once	TRBJ2-7	TRBD2
CASSFQGYEQFF	TGTGCCAGCAGTTTTCAGGGCTATGAGCAGTTCTTC	TRBV12-3/TRBV12-4	.	TRBJ2-1	.
CATSDYSTNQPQHF	TGTGCCACCAGTGATTACAGCACCAATCAGCCCCAGCATTTT	TRBV24-1	.	TRBJ1-5	.
CASSKPGSGYTF	TGTGCCAGCAGCAAGCCCGGGAGCGGCTACACCTTC	TRBV21-1	.	TRBJ1-2	.
CASSYSSGGGADTQYF	TGTGCCAGCAGTTACTCGAGCGGGGGCGGCGCAGATACGCAGTATTTT	TRBV6-5	.	TRBJ2-3	TRBD2
CASRTGTGTAGCQPQHF	TGCGCCAGCAGGACCGGGACAGGGACTGCGGGGTGTCAGCCCCAGCATTTT	TRBV10-1	few	TRBJ1-5	TRBD1
CASSWEGVRKYEQYF	TGTGCCAGCAGCTGGGAAGGGGTAAGAAAATACGAGCAGTACTTC	TRBV27	.	TRBJ2-7	.
CASSPTGANEKLFF	TGTGCCAGCTCACCGACAGGGGCTAATGAAAAACTGTTTTTT	TRBV18	.	TRBJ1-4	TRBD1
CASSTRQASGNTIYF	TGTGCCAGCAGCACAAGACAGGCCAGTGGAAACACCATATATTTT	TRBV7-8	once	TRBJ1-3	.
CASHPRRSYNSPLHF	TGTGCCAGTCACCCCCGGAGATCCTATAATTCACCCCTCCACTTT	TRBV6-5	.	TRBJ1-6	.
CASSDGQTTDTQYF	TGTGCCAGCAGCGATGGACAGACCACAGATACGCAGTATTTT	TRBV9	.	TRBJ2-3	.
CASSLRGGYNEQFF	TGTGCCAGCAGCCTCCGGGGAGGGTACAATGAGCAGTTCTTC	TRBV11-2	.	TRBJ2-1	TRBD2
CASSKAGGGGKSTDTQYF	TGTGCCAGCAGCAAAGCAGGAGGCGGAGGGAAGAGCACAGATACGCAGTATTTT	TRBV21-1	.	TRBJ2-3	.
CASSERDSYNEQFF	TGCGCCAGCAGCGAGCGGGACTCCTACAATGAGCAGTTCTTC	TRBV10-2	medium-sized	TRBJ2-1	TRBD2
CASSFDSGGFGEKLFF	TGTGCCAGCAGTTTTGATTCAGGGGGCTTCGGTGAAAAACTGTTTTTT	TRBV6-5	.	TRBJ1-4	TRBD1
CASSKLAGGPNTGELFF	TGTGCCAGCAGCAAACTAGCGGGGGGCCCGAACACCGGGGAGCTGTTTTTT	TRBV21-1	.	TRBJ2-2	.
CASSLGAVYEQYF	TGTGCCAGCAGCTTGGGAGCGGTCTACGAGCAGTACTTC	TRBV5-6	.	TRBJ2-7	.
CASSLNLNQPQHF	TGTGCCAGCAGTTTAAATCTCAATCAGCCCCAGCATTTT	TRBV27	.	TRBJ1-5	.
CASSLSGTGAIGDTQYF	TGTGCCAGCAGCTTATCCGGGACAGGTGCGATAGGAGATACGCAGTATTTT	TRBV5-5	few	TRBJ2-3	TRBD1
CASSLSLYEQYF	TGTGCCAGCAGCCTTTCCCTCTACGAGCAGTACTTC	TRBV6-6	.	TRBJ2-7	.
CASSLQGYGYTF	TGTGCCAGCAGTTTACAGGGCTATGGCTACACCTTC	TRBV27	.	TRBJ1-2	.
CASSGSGTAETQYF	TGCGCCAGCAGCGGGTCCGGGACAGCTGAGACCCAGTACTTC	TRBV5-1	.	TRBJ2-5	TRBD1
CASSQDRPGKEPQHF	TGTGCCAGCAGCCAAGATCGGCCAGGGAAAGAGCCCCAGCATTTT	TRBV4-2	.	TRBJ1-5	.